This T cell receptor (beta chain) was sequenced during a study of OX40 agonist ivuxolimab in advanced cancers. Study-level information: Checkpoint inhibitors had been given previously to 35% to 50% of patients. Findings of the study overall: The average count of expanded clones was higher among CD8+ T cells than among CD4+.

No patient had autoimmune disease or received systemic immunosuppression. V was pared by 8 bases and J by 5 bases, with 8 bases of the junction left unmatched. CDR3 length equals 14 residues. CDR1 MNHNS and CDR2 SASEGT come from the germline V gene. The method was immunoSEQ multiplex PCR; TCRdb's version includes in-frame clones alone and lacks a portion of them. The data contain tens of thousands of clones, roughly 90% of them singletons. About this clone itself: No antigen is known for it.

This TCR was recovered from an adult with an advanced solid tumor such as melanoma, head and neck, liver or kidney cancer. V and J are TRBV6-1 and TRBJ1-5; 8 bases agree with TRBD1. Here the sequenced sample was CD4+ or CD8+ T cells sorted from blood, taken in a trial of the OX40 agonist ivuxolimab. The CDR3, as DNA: TGTGCCAGCGGTATCGGACAGGGCTATCAGCCCCAGCATTTT. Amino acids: CASGIGQGYQPQHF.